One sample yielded the 32 T cell receptor beta chains listed below, sequenced in a study of blood T cell repertoires in COVID-19. Libraries were prepared by immunoSEQ multiplex PCR; TCRdb keeps only in-frame clonotypes and omits some of them. This table holds 230,000 or so clones, around 80% found once. Material for sequencing was peripheral blood. The source of these receptors is a man between 40 and 49 years old who had recovered from COVID-19.

The chain carries TRBV2 and TRBJ2-5; D might be TRBD2 (6 bases). This CDR3 is 13 amino acids long. Germline lookup yields CDR1 SNHLY and CDR2 FYNNEI. V lost 3 bases and J 5 bases, leaving 10 bases between the germline ends. This chain's CDR3 is CASSDRGIETQYF. CDR3 nucleotides: TGTGCCAGCAGTGATCGGGGGATCGAGACCCAGTACTTC.

The rearrangement uses TRBV15 and TRBJ2-3, with D perhaps TRBD2 (6 bases). In germline, CDR1 is LNHNV, CDR2 YYDKDF (reference sequence). The CDR3 is made up of 16 amino acids. V was cut by 4 bases and J by 6 bases, with 20 bases left in between. CDR3: CATSNREGGRTDTQYF. CDR3 bases: TGTGCCACCAGCAACCGTGAGGGAGGTCGAACGGATACGCAGTATTTT.

The rearrangement links TRBV4-3 to TRBJ2-3; D not resolved. V was shortened by 8 bases and J by 6 bases, with 15 bases between the two germline ends. Germline lookup yields CDR1 LGHNA and CDR2 YSLEER. The CDR3 is 13 residues long. The CDR3 loop reads CASAPYPRDTQYF. The CDR3 DNA sequence: TGCGCCAGCGCTCCTTACCCGAGGGATACGCAGTATTTT.

This rearrangement joins TRBV27 to TRBJ2-7; possibly TRBD1 for D (6 bases). Germline assignment: CDR1 MNHEY and CDR2 SMNVEV (reference sequence). This CDR3 is built from 15 residues. Deletions cut 5 bases from V and 2 bases from J, with 16 bases between. This CDR3 reads CASSQTPTGPYEQYF. For the CDR3, the DNA is TGTGCCAGCAGTCAGACCCCCACAGGGCCCTACGAGCAGTACTTC.

The chain joins TRBV4-3 to TRBJ2-3, with 7 nucleotides matching TRBD2. The CDR3 totals 16 residues. CDR1 and CDR2 (germline): LGHNA, YSLEER. J lost 2 bases, V lost 0 bases, and 5 bases had no gene match. The CDR3 protein is CASSQDGAGTTDTQYF. In DNA, the CDR3 is TGCGCCAGCAGCCAAGATGGAGCGGGGACCACAGATACGCAGTATTTT.

V and J are TRBV19 and TRBJ1-2; a possible D gene is TRBD1 (6 bases). Trimming removed 7 bases from V and 6 bases from J, with 21 bases in between. Germline loops: CDR1 LNHDA, CDR2 SQIVND (reference sequence). This CDR3 is 15 amino acids long. For the CDR3, the DNA is TGTGCCAGTATTTTCAGTCGTGCGGGGGGCGATGGCTACACCTTC. Protein product: CASIFSRAGGDGYTF.

The genes are TRBV3-1 (or the pseudogene TRBV3-2) and TRBJ1-5; a weak D match, TRBD1 (5 bases). The germline CDR1 and CDR2 sequences are LGHDT and YNNKEL (reference sequence). The V end was cut by 6 bases, the J end by 0 bases, with 12 bases between. The CDR3 has 15 amino acids. As DNA, the CDR3 is TGTGCCAGCAGTCCGACAGATTATAGCAATCAGCCCCAGCATTTT. Its protein is CASSPTDYSNQPQHF.

Only a few counts were recorded for this clone. V usage is TRBV29-1 and J usage is TRBJ1-1, with a weak D call TRBD1 (6 bases). The V gene lost 6 bases and the J gene lost 3 bases, with 17 bases spanning the gap. The length of the CDR3 is 14 residues. From germline, CDR1 is SQVTM and CDR2 ANQGSEA. CDR3 sequence reads: CSVLYLRGDTEAFF. CDR3 nucleotides: TGCAGCGTACTATACCTCAGGGGTGACACTGAAGCTTTCTTT.

This clone was seen more than once but under ten times. The chain carries TRBV7-2 and TRBJ1-6, with TRBD1 matching 7 bases. V lost 4 bases, J lost 5 bases, and 2 bases stayed unmatched. Germline V gene lookup returns CDR1 SGHTA and CDR2 FQGNSA. The CDR3 sequence is 14 residues long. The CDR3 sequence is CASSYTGDNSPLHF. CDR3 nucleotides: TGTGCCAGCAGCTACACAGGGGATAATTCACCCCTCCACTTT.

This chain connects TRBV5-6 to TRBJ1-1; D gene uncertain. V was clipped by 2 bases and J by 10 bases, with 15 bases between them. The CDR3 runs to 13 residues. From germline, CDR1 is SGHDT and CDR2 YYEEEE. The CDR3 nucleotides read TGTGCCAGCAGCTTCCGTATCCGGGGTACAGCTTTCTTT. Translation gives CASSFRIRGTAFF.

V is TRBV19 and J is TRBJ1-4, with unresolved D. Germline V lookup: CDR1 LNHDA, CDR2 SQIVND (reference sequence). The CDR3 sequence is 15 residues long. V dropped 4 bases and J dropped 8 bases, with 17 bases sitting between them. The CDR3 region has the DNA TGTGCCAGTAGTAGCCAGTACGGGATTGGAGAAAAACTGTTTTTT. It codes for CASSSQYGIGEKLFF.

The V gene is TRBV5-4, the J gene TRBJ1-4; D is undetermined. The germline V gene encodes CDR1 SGHNT and CDR2 YYREEE (reference sequence). CDR3 length: 15 amino acids. The V and J ends lost 0 bases and 4 bases respectively, with 10 bases between them. For the CDR3, the DNA is TGTGCCAGCAGCTTGGGTTCCAGTTTTAATGAAAAACTGTTTTTT. It encodes CASSLGSSFNEKLFF.

The gene calls are TRBV29-1 and TRBJ2-7, with 7 bases lining up with TRBD1. Germline values: CDR1 SQVTM, CDR2 ANQGSEA. This CDR3 has 13 amino acids. The V segment lost 5 bases and the J segment 5 bases; nucleotides outside the gene matches: 9. The CDR3 here is CSVILGQIHEQYF. The CDR3 DNA follows: TGCAGCGTTATTTTGGGACAGATCCACGAGCAGTACTTC.

This chain joins TRBV7-2 and TRBJ2-3; 10 nucleotides match TRBD2. Germline assignment: CDR1 SGHTA and CDR2 FQGNSA. V lost 2 bases and J lost 4; bases outside the gene matches: 9. The CDR3 spans 17 residues. DNA of the CDR3: TGTGCCAGCAGCTTATGGTCTAGCGGGAGTTTCGCAGATACGCAGTATTTT. Translated, it gives CASSLWSSGSFADTQYF. The variable domain in full, completed from reference TRBV7-2 and TRBJ2-3, reads GAGVSQSPSNKVTEKGKDVELRCDPISGHTALYWYRQSLGQGLEFLIYFQGNSAPDKSGLPSDRFSAERTGGSVSTLTIQRTQQEDSAVYLCASSLWSSGSFADTQYFGPGTRLTVL.

CDR3 protein: CASSEHRGFEAFF. The CDR3 region has the DNA TGTGCCAGCAGCGAACACAGGGGATTTGAAGCTTTCTTT. The gene calls are TRBV11-2 and TRBJ1-1, with 7 bases identical to TRBD1. Germline V gene sequence: CDR1 SGHAT, CDR2 FQNNGV. After removal of 5 bases from V and 7 bases from J, the junction contained 7 bases not matched to a gene. The CDR3 covers 13 residues.

V and J are TRBV6-5 and TRBJ1-2, with TRBD1 as a possible D gene (5 bases). Germline CDR1 is MNHEY and CDR2 is SVGAGI. The CDR3 is 14 residues long. V was trimmed by 2 bases and J by 8 bases, leaving 15 bases between them. This CDR3 reads CASSYGGGTYGYTF. The CDR3 DNA reads as TGTGCCAGCAGTTACGGTGGGGGGACCTACGGCTACACCTTC.

This rearrangement joins TRBV3-1 (or the pseudogene TRBV3-2) to TRBJ2-1; 7 bases are shared with TRBD2. With 4 bases clipped from V and 6 bases from J, the junction kept 9 bases outside the gene matches. Germline V lookup: CDR1 LGHDT, CDR2 YNNKEL (reference sequence). The CDR3 has 15 amino acids. The chain's CDR3 is CASSPQDSGGNEQFF. The CDR3 region has the DNA TGTGCCAGCAGCCCGCAGGACTCGGGGGGCAATGAGCAGTTCTTC.

The chain recombines TRBV19 with TRBJ2-1; TRBD2 matches 9 bases. This CDR3 comprises 13 residues. Germline V CDR1 and CDR2: LNHDA, SQIVND (reference sequence). V was pared by 10 bases and J by 8 bases, with 9 bases of the junction left unmatched. The CDR3 is CATGRGGWHEQFF. CDR3 in DNA: TGTGCCACAGGGCGGGGGGGCTGGCATGAGCAGTTCTTC.

The chain uses TRBV5-4 and TRBJ2-7, with TRBD2 matching over 7 bases. Germline values: CDR1 SGHNT, CDR2 YYREEE (reference sequence). The CDR3 length is 13 residues. Trimming cost V 0 bases and J 6 bases; bases outside gene matches: 3. The CDR3: CASSLERDREQYF. CDR3 bases: TGTGCCAGCAGCTTGGAGCGGGATCGCGAGCAGTACTTC.

This clone was counted between two and nine times. The J gene is TRBJ1-1, the V gene TRBV20-1; D not resolved. Germline-derived CDR1 and CDR2 are DFQATT and SNEGSKA (reference sequence). This CDR3 is built from 11 residues. V was pared by 0 bases and J by 5 bases, with 4 bases between. CDR3 residues: CSARDSTEAFF. CDR3 sequence (DNA): TGCAGTGCTAGAGACAGTACTGAAGCTTTCTTT.

The chain carries TRBV19 and TRBJ2-1; the match to TRBD2 covers 10 bases. CDR3 length: 16 amino acids. From germline, CDR1 is LNHDA and CDR2 SQIVND (reference sequence). V was pared by 0 bases and J by 12 bases, with 11 bases of the junction left unmatched. The CDR3 reads CASSIEGAGGPEGQFF. CDR3 bases: TGTGCCAGTAGTATAGAGGGAGCGGGAGGGCCGGAAGGGCAGTTCTTC.

The chain couples TRBV15 to TRBJ1-2; tentative D call: TRBD1 (6 bases). Germline lookup yields CDR1 LNHNV and CDR2 YYDKDF (reference sequence). Trimming took 0 bases from V and 4 from J, leaving 6 bases between them. The CDR3 is 13 residues long. The CDR3 coding sequence is TGTGCCACCAGCAGAGACAGGGGCTATGGCTACACCTTC. The encoded protein is CATSRDRGYGYTF.

The gene calls are TRBV6-1 and TRBJ2-3, with 8 bases matching TRBD1. The germline V gene encodes CDR1 MNHNS and CDR2 SASEGT. V dropped 2 bases and J dropped 5; count of bases not matched to a gene: 6. This CDR3 spans 15 amino acids. The CDR3 DNA reads as TGTGCCAGCAGTGAAAGGGGTGACAGGGGAGATACGCAGTATTTT. Amino acids: CASSERGDRGDTQYF.

The chain links TRBV10-3 to TRBJ2-7; maybe TRBD2 (5 bases). The length of the CDR3 is 14 residues. Between the trimmed V and J ends, which lost 6 bases and 0 bases, there was a span of 12 bases. Germline CDR1 ENHRY, CDR2 SYGVKD. CDR3 loop: CAIRDGKSSYEQYF. DNA for the CDR3: TGTGCCATCAGGGACGGGAAGAGCTCCTACGAGCAGTACTTC.

The table lists this clone with a few counts. The chain uses TRBV6-2 or TRBV6-3 and TRBJ1-2; perhaps TRBD1 as D (6 bases). The V end lost 5 bases, the J end lost 3 bases, and 13 bases lay between the germline ends. Germline assignment: CDR1 MNHEY and CDR2 SVGEGT. This CDR3 is 14 amino acids long. The CDR3 sequence: CASSTGTPYYGYTF. The CDR3 coding sequence is TGTGCCAGCAGTACCGGGACACCTTACTATGGCTACACCTTC.

V and J are TRBV5-6 and TRBJ2-7, with 7 bases that match TRBD2. Germline CDR1 SGHDT, CDR2 YYEEEE. This CDR3 is built from 15 residues. Trimming at V came to 1 base and at J to 4 bases, leaving 8 bases not matched to a gene. The CDR3 sequence is CASSLSPGGRYEQYF. The CDR3 nucleotides are TGTGCCAGCAGCTTGTCCCCGGGAGGCCGATACGAGCAGTACTTC.

The chain has TRBV12-3 or TRBV12-4 and TRBJ1-2; D remains unclear. V lost 7 bases, J lost 4 bases, and 7 bases lay in between. The CDR3 is 11 residues long. The CDR3 nucleotides read TGTGCCAGCATGGGCCTCTATGGCTACACCTTC. Amino acid sequence: CASMGLYGYTF.

The chain links TRBV10-1 to TRBJ2-3; D not resolved. CDR1 and CDR2 (germline): WNHNN, SYGVQD (reference sequence). This CDR3 has 14 amino acids. With 2 bases removed from V and 3 bases from J, the gap between germline ends came to 9 bases. The CDR3 region is CASSERVWTDTQYF. The CDR3 DNA sequence: TGCGCCAGCAGTGAGAGAGTTTGGACAGATACGCAGTATTTT.

This rearrangement joins TRBV11-2 to TRBJ2-3; 9 bases are shared with TRBD2. The CDR3 length is 16 residues. Germline CDR1 is SGHAT and CDR2 is FQNNGV. V was pared by 4 bases and J by 3 bases, with 8 bases of the junction left unmatched. CDR3: CASSSGLARPTDTQYF. CDR3 DNA: TGTGCCAGCAGCTCCGGACTAGCGCGACCTACAGATACGCAGTATTTT. Full variable domain (remainder filled in from reference TRBV11-2 and TRBJ2-3): EAGVAQSPRYKIIEKRQSVAFWCNPISGHATLYWYQQILGQGPKLLIQFQNNGVVDDSQLPKDRFSAERLKGVDSTLKIQPAKLEDSAVYLCASSSGLARPTDTQYFGPGTRLTVL.

The V and J genes are TRBV2 and TRBJ1-4, with TRBD1 identical over 9 bases. The germline V gene encodes CDR1 SNHLY and CDR2 FYNNEI. V lost 8 bases and J lost 2; bases outside the gene matches: 3. This CDR3 region has 14 residues. CDR3 sequence (DNA): TGTGCCAGCTCACAGGGGGCGACTAATGAAAAACTGTTTTTT. As protein: CASSQGATNEKLFF.

The CDR3: CASSLRADRAYDTQYF. CDR3 coding DNA: TGTGCCAGCAGCTTAAGGGCTGACAGGGCTTACGATACGCAGTATTTT. The rearrangement joins TRBV13 to TRBJ2-3, with 7 nucleotides matching TRBD1. The CDR3 is made up of 16 amino acids. The V gene's germline CDR1 is PRHDT and CDR2 FYEKMQ (reference sequence). Germline trimming cut 2 bases from V and 6 bases from J; bases unmatched to any gene: 11.

J is TRBJ1-5 and V is TRBV10-3, with 10 bases aligning to TRBD1. Trimming removed 0 bases from V and 2 bases from J; junction bases left unmatched: 1. The CDR3 runs 16 residues. The germline V gene encodes CDR1 ENHRY and CDR2 SYGVKD. The CDR3 reads CAISESGQGGNQPQHF. CDR3 nucleotides: TGTGCCATCAGTGAGTCAGGACAGGGGGGCAATCAGCCCCAGCATTTT.